This TCR beta chain was identified in a study of cytomegalovirus exposure and HLA in healthy donors. PCR was performed using 60 Vbeta and 13 Jbeta primers. Profiled with immunoSEQ multiplex PCR; TCRdb holds only in-frame clones, not every one. The data hold 100,000 or so clones, with about 81% observed a single time. As concerns this clone: Antigen specificity is unknown.

CDR1 is SEHNR and CDR2 is FQNEAQ in the germline V gene (reference sequence). The CDR3 runs 12 residues. Trimming stripped 5 bases from V and 3 bases from J, with 7 bases between. Notes on the study in general: Roughly even sequencing depth across donors was the assumption behind the presence/absence analyses. Later analysis identified a missense DCLRE1C variant that was linked to TCR beta V- and J-gene trimming. Most sequenced TCRs were rare (though some public TCRs occurred in many donors). Through in vitro validation, three CMV-associated chains were shown to be specific for CMV antigens.

Sequences were obtained from PBMCs. V is TRBV7-9 and J is TRBJ1-1, with D perhaps TRBD1 (5 bases). The source is a man aged 50 or older in good health and CMV-seronegative. The CDR3 reads CASSPGYTEAFF. CDR3 sequence (DNA): TGTGCCAGCAGCCCAGGGTACACTGAAGCTTTCTTT.